Listed below are T cell receptor beta chains from one sample, sequenced in a study of T cell repertoires in cytomegalovirus infection. These receptors are not linked to any known antigen. TCRdb re-derived calls from the reads in MiXCR, one entry per CDR3 protein. Of about 110,000 distinct CDR3 sequences detected, about 30% appear once; the ten largest clones hold about 81%. Sequencing used CD8+ T cells from cultured PBMCs, obtained from culture after CMV antigen stimulation. The source is a human donor in good health (CMV status not recorded). Some clones in this sample may be carry-over from other donors' samples. CDR3s include the opening cysteine and the closing phenylalanine or tryptophan. The D gene is left open where the match is weak. Clone size is given for some rows only: seen once, a few or many times, or a class if the clone is expanded.

CDR3 protein,CDR3 DNA,clone size,V gene,D gene,J gene
CASSTQGETSGGHDEQFF,TGTGCCAGCAGCACGCAAGGGGAGACTAGCGGGGGGCACGATGAGCAGTTCTTC,few,TRBV7-4,TRBD2,TRBJ2-1
CASSHDRGDYEQYF,TGTGCCAGCAGCCACGACAGGGGGGATTACGAGCAGTACTTC,NA,TRBV5-8,TRBD1,TRBJ2-7
CSAEGGQGRRNTEAFF,TGCAGTGCTGAGGGGGGACAGGGAAGGAGGAACACTGAAGCTTTCTTT,NA,TRBV20-1,TRBD1,TRBJ1-1
CASSRGDVTQETQYF,TGCGCCAGCAGCCGCGGAGACGTTACCCAAGAGACCCAGTACTTC,many,TRBV4-1,NA,TRBJ2-5
CASSPLTEAFF,TGTGCCAGCAGCCCCCTTACTGAAGCTTTCTTT,many,TRBV7-9,NA,TRBJ1-1
CASLPLGVYNYGYTF,TGTGCCAGCCTCCCCTTGGGCGTCTATAACTATGGCTACACCTTC,NA,TRBV2,NA,TRBJ1-2
CASSRTGTAYNSPLHF,TGTGCCAGCAGCAGGACAGGGACCGCCTATAATTCACCCCTCCACTTT,few,TRBV5-5,TRBD1,TRBJ1-6
CASSGGQGVSVYGYTF,TGTGCCAGCAGTGGAGGACAGGGGGTATCGGTATATGGCTACACCTTC,few,TRBV6-1,TRBD1,TRBJ1-2
CASTMYQETQYF,TGTGCCAGCACCATGTACCAAGAGACCCAGTACTTC,NA,TRBV12-3/TRBV12-4,NA,TRBJ2-5
CASSPLGTGQETQYF,TGTGCCAGCTCACCACTTGGAACAGGTCAAGAGACCCAGTACTTC,few,TRBV18,NA,TRBJ2-5
CASGSLAGGHEQFF,TGTGCCAGCGGGTCCTTAGCGGGGGGCCATGAGCAGTTCTTC,NA,TRBV6-8,TRBD2,TRBJ2-1
CASSHNLRGQGLGNYGYTF,TGTGCCAGCAGTCATAATCTCAGGGGACAGGGTCTAGGGAACTATGGCTACACCTTC,many,TRBV12-3/TRBV12-4,TRBD1,TRBJ1-2
CASSLTRASGTHTDTQYF,TGTGCCAGCAGCTTAACCCGGGCTAGCGGGACCCACACAGATACGCAGTATTTT,few,TRBV7-3,TRBD2,TRBJ2-3
CASSLENFEQYF,TGTGCCAGCAGCTTGGAAAATTTCGAGCAGTACTTC,many,TRBV5-4,NA,TRBJ2-7
CSVANGDDYGYTF,TGCAGCGTTGCCAATGGGGATGACTATGGCTACACCTTC,NA,TRBV29-1,NA,TRBJ1-2
CASSSASPRATNEKLFF,TGTGCCAGCAGCTCCGCATCTCCGCGAGCAACTAATGAAAAACTGTTTTTT,NA,TRBV7-9,NA,TRBJ1-4
CASSRIGTGSLRNEKLFF,TGTGCCAGCAGCCGGATCGGGACAGGATCGTTACGAAATGAAAAACTGTTTTTT,NA,TRBV5-6,TRBD1,TRBJ1-4
CASSPSIGQGGQPQHF,TGTGCCAGCAGTCCATCTATCGGACAGGGAGGTCAGCCCCAGCATTTT,NA,TRBV27,TRBD1,TRBJ1-5
CASSPHPGSPEAFF,TGTGCCAGCAGTCCTCATCCTGGATCCCCTGAAGCTTTCTTT,few,TRBV27,NA,TRBJ1-1
CASSLAGPQVDGYTF,TGCGCCAGCAGCTTGGCCGGGCCTCAGGTGGATGGCTACACCTTC,few,TRBV5-1,NA,TRBJ1-2
CASSYGQGEAFF,TGTGCCAGCAGCTATGGACAGGGGGAAGCTTTCTTT,NA,TRBV7-3,TRBD1,TRBJ1-1
CASRPFENTGELFF,TGTGCCAGCAGACCGTTCGAGAACACCGGGGAGCTGTTTTTT,NA,TRBV7-6,NA,TRBJ2-2
CASSQDPQLTYYNEQFF,TGTGCCAGCAGCCAAGATCCCCAGCTAACATACTACAATGAGCAGTTCTTC,NA,TRBV3-1,NA,TRBJ2-1
CASIGGSPYNEQFF,TGTGCCAGTATTGGGGGGTCCCCCTACAATGAGCAGTTCTTC,few,TRBV19,NA,TRBJ2-1
CASRTDLTDTQYF,TGTGCCAGCAGAACGGACCTCACAGATACGCAGTATTTT,few,TRBV12-3/TRBV12-4,NA,TRBJ2-3
CASSPSGGDNEKLFF,TGTGCCAGCAGTCCCTCAGGGGGGGATAATGAAAAACTGTTTTTT,once,TRBV12-3/TRBV12-4,TRBD1,TRBJ1-4